The rows below give T cell receptor beta chains drawn from one sample of a study of blood T cell repertoires in COVID-19. Libraries were prepared by immunoSEQ multiplex PCR; TCRdb keeps only in-frame clonotypes and omits some of them. This table holds some 95,000 clones, about 80% found once. Sequencing used peripheral blood. The receptor set was obtained from a man aged 70-80 years with acute or convalescent COVID-19. Both conserved end residues are part of each CDR3. D genes are given only for firm matches. Expanded clones get a size class; other rows say once, few or many, or leave the size out.

j_call,d_call,v_call,clone_size,cdr3_nt,cdr3_aa
TRBJ2-7,NA,TRBV14,NA,TGTGCCAGCAGCAAAGGACAGACACGCTACGAGCAGTACTTC,CASSKGQTRYEQYF
TRBJ1-5,NA,TRBV6-6,once,TGTGCCAGCGCTGGGCTGCAACCCAATCAGCCCCAGCATTTT,CASAGLQPNQPQHF
TRBJ2-7,TRBD2,TRBV6-5,NA,TGTGCCAGCAGTTACGGCCTAGCGGGGTACGAGCAGTACTTC,CASSYGLAGYEQYF
TRBJ2-7,NA,TRBV4-1,few,TGCGCCAGCAGCAGATTGACTAGATCTGACTACGAGCAGTACTTC,CASSRLTRSDYEQYF
TRBJ2-7,NA,TRBV5-6,few,TGTGCCAGCAGCTACCCCCGCCGGAGCTCCTACGAGCAGTACTTC,CASSYPRRSSYEQYF
TRBJ1-1,NA,TRBV5-1,NA,TGCGCCAGCAGCCGGACAGACCCAAGGGGGGCTTTCTTT,CASSRTDPRGAFF
TRBJ2-7,TRBD1,TRBV28,NA,TGTGCCAGCAGTTTGATCGACAGGGGGCTGGGAGAGCAGTACTTC,CASSLIDRGLGEQYF
TRBJ2-7,TRBD2,TRBV11-2,NA,TGTGCCAGCAGCCCCGGGAGGTATTCCTACGAGCAGTACTTC,CASSPGRYSYEQYF
TRBJ2-1,NA,TRBV5-1,NA,TGCGCCAGCAGCTTGGAGGCAGGGTATCAAAATGAGCAGTTCTTC,CASSLEAGYQNEQFF
TRBJ2-7,NA,TRBV4-1,NA,TGCGCCAGCAGCCAAGACCCCAATAGTAGCGAGCAGTACTTC,CASSQDPNSSEQYF
TRBJ1-3,NA,TRBV24-1,few,TGTGCCACCAGTGATACAGGGAGCTCTGGAAACACCATATATTTT,CATSDTGSSGNTIYF
TRBJ1-4,TRBD1,TRBV29-1,NA,TGCAGCGTTGAAGTTTGGCGGGTGCAGGGGGATCCTAATGAAAAACTGTTTTTT,CSVEVWRVQGDPNEKLFF
TRBJ2-7,NA,TRBV28,NA,TGTGCCAGCAGTTTTGCCACAGCCTTCTCCTACGAGCAGTACTTC,CASSFATAFSYEQYF
TRBJ2-5,TRBD2,TRBV7-2,once,TGTGCCAGCAGCTTGCCTAGCGGGTGGGGCCATGAGACCCAGTACTTC,CASSLPSGWGHETQYF
TRBJ1-6,NA,TRBV5-5,NA,TGTGCCAGCAGCTTGGTCCCATCGGAGGGAGGCTCCTATAATTCACCCCTCCACTTT,CASSLVPSEGGSYNSPLHF
TRBJ1-1,NA,TRBV27,NA,TGTGCCAGCAGGGGGGGGACCTACACTGAAGCTTTCTTT,CASRGGTYTEAFF
TRBJ2-1,TRBD2,TRBV30,NA,TGTGCCTCCCTCGGTGGCCTAGCGGGAGATTCCAATGAGCAGTTCTTC,CASLGGLAGDSNEQFF
TRBJ2-5,TRBD2,TRBV7-2,NA,TGTGCCAGCAGAATGTATGTGGGCGGGAGGGGCCAAGAGACCCAGTACTTC,CASRMYVGGRGQETQYF
TRBJ2-1,TRBD1,TRBV5-1,NA,TGCGCCAGCAGCTCGACGGACAGGGGGGTAAGAGAGCAGTTCTTC,CASSSTDRGVREQFF
TRBJ2-7,TRBD1,TRBV27,few,TGTGCCAGCACTTCCACGGGACAGGGACGTTTGTACGAGCAGTACTTC,CASTSTGQGRLYEQYF
TRBJ2-3,TRBD1,TRBV30,NA,TGTGCCTGGAGTGCGACAGGGAACACAGATACGCAGTATTTT,CAWSATGNTDTQYF
TRBJ2-7,TRBD2,TRBV6-2/TRBV6-3,NA,TGTGCCAGCAGTTACAGCCCGGGACTAGGAAACTACGAGCAGTACTTC,CASSYSPGLGNYEQYF
TRBJ2-5,TRBD1,TRBV18,NA,TGTGCCAGCTCAATCCGACAGGGGGAGACCCAGTACTTC,CASSIRQGETQYF
TRBJ1-1,NA,TRBV12-3/TRBV12-4,few,TGTGCCAGCAGTTTCGCGGGGAACACTGAAGCTTTCTTT,CASSFAGNTEAFF
TRBJ2-7,TRBD1,TRBV9,NA,TGTGCCAGCAATCCCGGGACAGGGCCCTACGAGCAGTACTTC,CASNPGTGPYEQYF
TRBJ1-2,NA,TRBV9,NA,TGTGCCAGCAGCGTAGCGGTCGGTAATGAGGGCTACACCTTC,CASSVAVGNEGYTF
TRBJ1-2,NA,TRBV7-9,NA,TGTGCCAGCAGCTTAGTTGGAGGGAAGACATATGGCTACACCTTC,CASSLVGGKTYGYTF
TRBJ2-1,TRBD2,TRBV7-2,NA,TGTGCCAGCAGCACCAGGACTAGCGGGAGGGCCTTTAATGAGCAGTTCTTC,CASSTRTSGRAFNEQFF
TRBJ2-1,NA,TRBV18,once,TGTGCCAGCTCACCAACCCGAGGTAATGAGCAGTTCTTC,CASSPTRGNEQFF
TRBJ1-4,NA,TRBV4-3,NA,TGCGCCAGCAGCCAAGAGGATTCCAGGGCAGGTGAAAAACTGTTTTTT,CASSQEDSRAGEKLFF
TRBJ2-1,NA,TRBV21-1,NA,TGTGCCAGCAGCAAATGGAGGCAGGGGTCGCATGAGCAGTTCTTC,CASSKWRQGSHEQFF
TRBJ1-2,NA,TRBV9,NA,TGTGCCAGCAGCGTAGGTTGGGACACCTATGGCTACACCTTC,CASSVGWDTYGYTF
TRBJ2-5,NA,TRBV5-4,NA,TGTGCCAGCAGCGGGGGGGGCAGCCAAGAGACCCAGTACTTC,CASSGGGSQETQYF
TRBJ2-2,NA,TRBV7-3,NA,TGTGCCAGCAGCTTAACGCGGACGAACACCGGGGAGCTGTTTTTT,CASSLTRTNTGELFF
TRBJ2-7,TRBD2,TRBV19,NA,TGTGCCAGTAGTTCGGGTTTTAGCGGGAGCACCGACGAGCAGTACTTC,CASSSGFSGSTDEQYF
TRBJ1-2,NA,TRBV7-8,few,TGTGCCAGCAGCTTGACAGGCCCTAACTATGGCTACACCTTC,CASSLTGPNYGYTF
TRBJ2-5,TRBD1,TRBV28,once,TGTGCCAGCAGTTTGCTCGGACAGGGGATACAAGAGACCCAGTACTTC,CASSLLGQGIQETQYF
TRBJ2-7,TRBD2,TRBV2,NA,TGTGCCAGCAAGGTGACTAGCGGGAGCTCCTACGAGCAGTACTTC,CASKVTSGSSYEQYF
TRBJ1-2,NA,TRBV28,NA,TGTGCCAGCAGTTTATTCACAGGGAATAGCTGGGGCTACACCTTC,CASSLFTGNSWGYTF
TRBJ1-4,NA,TRBV5-1,NA,TGCGCCAGCAGCTTGGCATTAGGAGGGGAAAAACTGTTTTTT,CASSLALGGEKLFF
TRBJ1-2,NA,TRBV25-1,many,TGTGCCAGCAGTGAATATCAAGGCTACACCTTC,CASSEYQGYTF
TRBJ1-2,NA,TRBV30,NA,TGTGCCTGGAGCCGGATAGGACAGAACTATGGCTACACCTTC,CAWSRIGQNYGYTF
TRBJ1-5,TRBD1,TRBV29-1,few,TGCAGCGTTGTAGAAGGACAGGGGGCCTACCAGCCCCAGCATTTT,CSVVEGQGAYQPQHF
TRBJ2-2,NA,TRBV29-1,NA,TGCAGCGTTTCTTACGGAGACACCGGGGAGCTGTTTTTT,CSVSYGDTGELFF
TRBJ1-1,TRBD1,TRBV29-1,NA,TGCAGCGTTGCCTCCGGACAGGGGGCGACTGAAGCTTTCTTT,CSVASGQGATEAFF
TRBJ1-5,NA,TRBV18,NA,TGTGCCAGCTCACCATCGGTAGAACAGCCCCAGCATTTT,CASSPSVEQPQHF
TRBJ2-1,TRBD1,TRBV7-9,NA,TGTGCCAGCACCCAGGGGGCGCAGAGCTACAATGAGCAGTTCTTC,CASTQGAQSYNEQFF
TRBJ1-2,TRBD1,TRBV10-2,NA,TGCGCCAGCATTCCGAGACAGGGGGCTAACTATGGCTACACCTTC,CASIPRQGANYGYTF
TRBJ2-5,TRBD1,TRBV28,NA,TGTGCCAGCAGTACTCGACAGGGGGCAGAGACCCAGTACTTC,CASSTRQGAETQYF
TRBJ2-5,TRBD2,TRBV9,NA,TGTGCCAGCAGTCCCGGACTAGCGGGAGTACAATACCCAGAGACCCAGTACTTC,CASSPGLAGVQYPETQYF
TRBJ2-1,TRBD1,TRBV27,once,TGTGCCAGCAGTTCCAAACGGACAGGGCCCGGGTATGAGCAGTTCTTC,CASSSKRTGPGYEQFF
TRBJ2-3,NA,TRBV19,NA,TGTGCCAGTAGTGGCGGTACAGGGCGGACAGATACGCAGTATTTT,CASSGGTGRTDTQYF
TRBJ2-1,TRBD2,TRBV5-1,NA,TGCGCCAGCAGCTTGAGTCGCGGGAGGTTTGAAAAGAACAATGAGCAGTTCTTC,CASSLSRGRFEKNNEQFF
TRBJ2-3,NA,TRBV4-1,few,TGCGCCAGCAGCCGCCGGAGTGATACGCAGTATTTT,CASSRRSDTQYF
TRBJ2-1,NA,TRBV5-1,NA,TGCGCCAGCAGCTTGCCGGGCTCCTACAATGAGCAGTTCTTC,CASSLPGSYNEQFF
TRBJ2-6,NA,TRBV18,NA,TGTGCCAGCTCACCACCGAGGTTTAGGTCAGGAGGGCTCTCTGGGGCCAACGTCCTGACTTTC,CASSPPRFRSGGLSGANVLTF
TRBJ1-1,NA,TRBV28,once,TGTGCCAGCAGTCCTATAGGCCCGAGGGGGAAACCTGAAGCTTTCTTT,CASSPIGPRGKPEAFF